The 10 T cell receptor beta chains below all came from one sample that was sequenced in a study of cytomegalovirus exposure and HLA in healthy donors. The PCR ran on 60 Vbeta and 13 Jbeta primers. Profiling relied on immunoSEQ multiplex PCR, and the TCRdb table lists in-frame clones only, not all of them. This sample has 120,000 to 150,000 clones, with roughly 80% found just once. Material: PBMCs. The receptors stem from a man aged 35 to 55 in good health and CMV-seropositive.

V is TRBV2 and J is TRBJ1-1; weak D call: TRBD1 (6 bases). Germline CDR1 reads SNHLY; CDR2 reads FYNNEI. The V and J ends lost 4 bases and 1 base respectively, with 7 bases between them. There are 13 residues in the CDR3. For the CDR3, the DNA is TGTGCCAGCAGTGGGGGGCCGAACACTGAAGCTTTCTTT. Translated: CASSGGPNTEAFF. Together with reference TRBV2 and TRBJ1-1, the CDR3 gives the full variable domain: EPEVTQTPSHQVTQMGQEVILRCVPISNHLYFYWYRQILGQKVEFLVSFYNNEISEKSEIFDDQFSVERPDGSNFTLKIRSTKLEDSAMYFCASSGGPNTEAFFGQGTRLTVV.

This sequence joins TRBV28 and TRBJ2-1; the D gene is possibly TRBD2 (6 bases). Germline V gives CDR1 MDHEN, CDR2 SYDVKM. This CDR3 has 14 amino acids. Trimming removed 5 bases at V and 9 bases at J, with 17 bases between. The CDR3: CASSRDLPIGEQFF. Here the CDR3 DNA reads TGTGCCAGCAGTCGGGACTTACCGATCGGTGAGCAGTTCTTC.

The rearrangement links TRBV25-1 to TRBJ2-2; TRBD2 aligns across 10 bases. Germline V gene data show CDR1 as MGHDK and CDR2 as SYGVNS. Trimming at V came to 5 bases and at J to 6 bases, leaving 12 bases not matched to a gene. The CDR3 has 17 residues. Here the CDR3 reads CASSRILAGDLAGELFF. The CDR3 bases are TGTGCCAGCAGTCGTATTCTAGCGGGAGATCTGGCCGGGGAGCTGTTTTTT.

The rearrangement uses TRBV7-6 and TRBJ2-5, with unresolved D. V was clipped by 3 bases and J by 0 bases, with 5 bases between them. From germline, CDR1 is SGHVS and CDR2 FNYEAQ. The CDR3 spans 13 residues. The CDR3 loop reads CASSFPYQETQYF. CDR3 bases: TGTGCCAGCAGCTTCCCGTACCAAGAGACCCAGTACTTC.

J is TRBJ1-4 and V is TRBV7-9, with 9 bases aligning to TRBD1. The ends lost 6 bases at V and 5 bases at J; junction bases unmatched: 10. Germline V gene lookup returns CDR1 SEHNR and CDR2 FQNEAQ (reference sequence). CDR3 length equals 16 residues. The CDR3 loop is CASSPGTGNRNEKLFF. CDR3 in DNA: TGTGCCAGCAGTCCCGGGACAGGGAATCGGAATGAAAAACTGTTTTTT.

A single count supports this clone. The gene calls are TRBV27 and TRBJ1-4; D is perhaps TRBD1 (5 bases). This CDR3 has 15 residues. V gave up 5 bases and J gave up 8 bases, with 18 bases separating them. Looked up from germline, CDR1 is MNHEY and CDR2 is SMNVEV (reference sequence). In DNA, the CDR3 is TGTGCCAGCAGTCCGGGGGTGAGGGGAGGCGAAAAACTGTTTTTT. Protein: CASSPGVRGGEKLFF.

This clone has just a few counts. V is TRBV28 and J is TRBJ2-3; TRBD2 is a possible D gene (6 bases). Germline CDR1 MDHEN, CDR2 SYDVKM. Trimming cost V 8 bases and J 1 base, with 10 bases left between them. The CDR3 spans 13 residues. This CDR3 reads CASRSSGTDTQYF. The CDR3, as DNA: TGTGCCAGCCGATCTAGCGGCACAGATACGCAGTATTTT.

The chain is built from TRBV5-5 and TRBJ1-2, with D unclear. The CDR3 contains 16 residues. Germline V gene sequence: CDR1 SGHKS, CDR2 YYEKEE (reference sequence). Trimming cost V 0 bases and J 2 bases, with 14 bases left between them. DNA for the CDR3: TGTGCCAGCAGCTTGGGTGGTGGGCGTGCAAACTATGGCTACACCTTC. It codes for CASSLGGGRANYGYTF.

The chain combines TRBV28 with TRBJ2-3, with 10 nucleotides matching TRBD2. This CDR3 is built from 16 residues. Looked up from germline, CDR1 is MDHEN and CDR2 is SYDVKM. Trimming cost V 5 bases and J 4 bases; bases outside gene matches: 9. In nucleotides, the CDR3 is TGTGCCAGCAGTCCCTGGAGTAGCGGGAGGTCAGATACGCAGTATTTT. It codes for CASSPWSSGRSDTQYF.

This clone was picked up one time. The V call is TRBV4-2, the J call TRBJ2-5; no clear D gene. In germline, CDR1 is LGHNA, CDR2 YNFKEQ. The CDR3 extends over 17 amino acids. V lost 1 base and J lost 4, with 19 bases in between. CDR3 region: CASSQGTSSNDIETQYF. CDR3 in DNA: TGTGCCAGCAGCCAAGGCACAAGTTCGAATGACATAGAGACCCAGTACTTC.